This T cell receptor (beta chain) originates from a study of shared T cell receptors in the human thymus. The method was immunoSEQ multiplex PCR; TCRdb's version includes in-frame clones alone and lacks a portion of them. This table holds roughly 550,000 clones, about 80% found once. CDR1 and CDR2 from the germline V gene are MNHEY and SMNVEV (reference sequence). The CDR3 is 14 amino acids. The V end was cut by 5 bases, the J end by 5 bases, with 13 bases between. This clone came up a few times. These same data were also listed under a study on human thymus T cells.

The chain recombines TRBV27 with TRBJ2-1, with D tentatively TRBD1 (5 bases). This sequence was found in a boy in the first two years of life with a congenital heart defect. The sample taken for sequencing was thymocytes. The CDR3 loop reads CASSLNRIHNEQFF. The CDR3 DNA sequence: TGTGCCAGCAGTCTAAACAGGATCCACAATGAGCAGTTCTTC.